These T cell receptor beta chains were read from a single sample in a study of T cell responses to AZD1222 COVID-19 vaccine. The method was immunoSEQ multiplex PCR; TCRdb's version includes in-frame clones alone and lacks a portion of them. Of 96,000 or so clones listed, roughly 90% are singletons. The input for sequencing was peripheral blood, taken on day 0 of AZD1222 vaccination. The receptors originated from an adult in good health. Both conserved end residues are part of each CDR3. A D gene is named only where the DNA matches it firmly. Expanded clones are given a class, and other clones once, few, many or no size at all.

size,J,V,D,DNA,CDR3
NA,TRBJ2-5,TRBV19,NA,TGTGCCAGTAGTATAAAGCGGCAAGAGACCCAGTACTTC,CASSIKRQETQYF
once,TRBJ2-2,TRBV6-4,NA,TGTGCCAGCAGTGACTCTGGGGGGTCCGGGGAGCTGTTTTTT,CASSDSGGSGELFF
few,TRBJ2-2,TRBV27,NA,TGTGCCAGCAGTCCCCGTAGGCCCGGGGAGCTGTTTTTT,CASSPRRPGELFF
few,TRBJ1-5,TRBV7-3,NA,TGTGCCAGCAGCTTGGTTCAGCCCCAGCATTTT,CASSLVQPQHF
NA,TRBJ1-1,TRBV7-2,NA,TGTGCCAGCAGCCCCCGTCGGGACACTGAAGCTTTCTTT,CASSPRRDTEAFF
NA,TRBJ1-2,TRBV7-2,NA,TGTGCCAGCACCGTCAGAGGACTTAACTATGGCTACACCTTC,CASTVRGLNYGYTF
NA,TRBJ2-7,TRBV30,NA,TGTGCCTGGAGAAGTTCCTCCTACGAGCAGTACTTC,CAWRSSSYEQYF
NA,TRBJ2-1,TRBV24-1,TRBD1,TGTGCCACCAGTGAACAGCCGGGACAGAGGCTGTTCTTC,CATSEQPGQRLFF
once,TRBJ2-3,TRBV30,NA,TGTGCCTGGAGTCCCCCGCGGGCCGCCGCGGATACGCAGTATTTT,CAWSPPRAAADTQYF
NA,TRBJ1-2,TRBV3-1/TRBV3-2,NA,TGTGCCAGCAGCCAAGAATCAATAGGACTCCCAAACTATGGCTACACCTTC,CASSQESIGLPNYGYTF
NA,TRBJ2-7,TRBV10-3,NA,TGTGCCATCAGTGAGGTTGCGATGAGAGGCGAGCAGTACTTC,CAISEVAMRGEQYF
once,TRBJ1-3,TRBV9,NA,TGTGCCAGCACCAGGGGAGACCGAACTGGAAACACCATATATTTT,CASTRGDRTGNTIYF
NA,TRBJ1-1,TRBV7-3,NA,TGTGCCAGCAGCCGGGACGTCCGGAACACTGAAGCTTTCTTT,CASSRDVRNTEAFF
NA,TRBJ2-1,TRBV2,TRBD2,TGTGCCAGCACTAGCGGGACGTCGGCAATCGAGCAGTTCTTC,CASTSGTSAIEQFF
NA,TRBJ2-1,TRBV11-3,NA,TGTGCCAGCAGCCCCACCGGGCAAGGGAAGCAGTTCTTC,CASSPTGQGKQFF
NA,TRBJ2-2,TRBV5-1,TRBD2,TGCGCCAGCAGCTTGACTAGCGAGAACACCGGGGAGCTGTTTTTT,CASSLTSENTGELFF
few,TRBJ1-1,TRBV6-2/TRBV6-3,NA,TGTGCCAGCAGTTACGGGGGTGGGGCAGAGAACACTGAAGCTTTCTTT,CASSYGGGAENTEAFF
NA,TRBJ2-5,TRBV5-5,NA,TGTGCCAGCAGCTTGGCGGGAAAGGAGACCCAGTACTTC,CASSLAGKETQYF
NA,TRBJ1-1,TRBV5-1,NA,TGCGCCAGCATCGACTTTAGGGGCGAGAACACTGAAGCTTTCTTT,CASIDFRGENTEAFF
NA,TRBJ1-1,TRBV7-3,NA,TGTGCCAGCAGCTTAACGGGATACACTGAAGCTTTCTTT,CASSLTGYTEAFF
NA,TRBJ1-1,TRBV18,NA,TGTGCCAGCTCACCCTCTCCAACTGAAGCTTTCTTT,CASSPSPTEAFF
NA,TRBJ2-1,TRBV18,TRBD1,TGTGCCAGCTCACCCCGCACAGGGGGCGCGTACAATGAGCAGTTCTTC,CASSPRTGGAYNEQFF